The rows below give T cell receptor beta chains drawn from one sample of a study of control samples from healthy donors and cancer patients. Assay: immunoSEQ multiplex PCR; the TCRdb copy retains only in-frame clones and omits some. This table holds 100,000 to 150,000 clones, approximately 90% found once. Sample: blood. All receptors come from a woman aged 18-29 years in good health. The CDR3 runs from the conserved cysteine through the conserved F or W. Each record gives: D gene, J gene, V gene, clone size, CDR3 protein, CDR3 DNA. D genes are given only for firm matches. Clone sizes are given selectively: once, few, many, or a class where the clone is expanded.

>NA|TRBJ1-5|TRBV4-2|NA
CASSQPKSPPWGHYSNQPQHF
TGTGCCAGCAGCCAACCCAAAAGCCCGCCGTGGGGACACTATAGCAATCAGCCCCAGCATTTT
>NA|TRBJ2-7|TRBV18|NA
CASSPSAYEQYF
TGTGCCAGCTCACCTAGCGCCTACGAGCAGTACTTC
>NA|TRBJ2-1|TRBV9|NA
CASSVGVAVYNEQFF
TGTGCCAGCAGCGTAGGGGTAGCGGTCTACAATGAGCAGTTCTTC
>NA|TRBJ2-7|TRBV11-2|NA
CASSLVGGTRSYEQYF
TGTGCCAGCAGCTTAGTAGGGGGGACTCGATCCTACGAGCAGTACTTC
>NA|TRBJ2-7|TRBV12-3/TRBV12-4|NA
CASSRGLSYEQYF
TGTGCCAGCAGTCGGGGTCTCTCCTACGAGCAGTACTTC
>NA|TRBJ2-7|TRBV24-1|NA
CATSAPGQGHEQYF
TGTGCCACCAGCGCCCCGGGGCAGGGCCACGAGCAGTACTTC
>NA|TRBJ2-3|TRBV29-1|NA
CSVRDGTSTDTQYF
TGCAGCGTAAGGGACGGAACTAGCACAGATACGCAGTATTTT
>NA|TRBJ1-2|TRBV12-5|NA
CASGLVQGVNYGYTF
TGTGCTAGTGGTTTGGTACAGGGTGTTAACTATGGCTACACCTTC
>NA|TRBJ1-1|TRBV29-1|NA
CSGGGTEAFF
TGCAGCGGGGGAGGCACTGAAGCTTTCTTT
>NA|TRBJ2-1|TRBV13|NA
CASSLDNEQFF
TGTGCCAGCAGCCTGGACAATGAGCAGTTCTTC
>TRBD1|TRBJ1-5|TRBV5-1|NA
CASSLVPGGQPQHF
TGCGCCAGCAGTTTGGTCCCAGGGGGTCAGCCCCAGCATTTT
>NA|TRBJ1-1|TRBV7-2|NA
CASSSTPGQFQAFF
TGTGCCAGCAGCTCGACCCCCGGACAGTTTCAAGCTTTCTTT
>NA|TRBJ1-2|TRBV19|NA
CASNSASYGYTF
TGTGCCAGTAACAGCGCTTCCTATGGCTACACCTTC
>NA|TRBJ1-1|TRBV19|once
CASSMMGGMNTEAFF
TGTGCCAGTAGTATGATGGGAGGGATGAACACTGAAGCTTTCTTT
>NA|TRBJ2-1|TRBV28|NA
CASSTQNRDIRTGEQFF
TGTGCCAGCAGCACTCAGAACCGGGACATTAGAACCGGTGAGCAGTTCTTC
>NA|TRBJ1-1|TRBV6-2/TRBV6-3|NA
CASRYDGNTEAFF
TGTGCCAGCAGATACGACGGGAACACTGAAGCTTTCTTT
>NA|TRBJ1-5|TRBV6-2/TRBV6-3|few
CASSSGVRQPQHF
TGTGCCAGCAGTTCAGGGGTAAGGCAGCCCCAGCATTTT
>TRBD2|TRBJ2-5|TRBV28|NA
CASRTSGRVTQYF
TGTGCCAGCAGGACCAGCGGGAGGGTAACCCAGTACTTC
>NA|TRBJ2-1|TRBV15|once
CATSRAGRAATYNEQFF
TGTGCCACCAGCAGAGCCGGGAGAGCGGCAACCTACAATGAGCAGTTCTTC
>TRBD2|TRBJ2-3|TRBV7-3|NA
CASSFGGGVTDTQYF
TGTGCCAGCAGCTTTGGCGGGGGAGTGACAGATACGCAGTATTTT
>NA|TRBJ2-5|TRBV20-1|NA
CSAKLETQYF
TGCAGTGCTAAATTGGAGACCCAGTACTTC
>NA|TRBJ2-6|TRBV7-8|NA
CASSLEVRGSGANVLTF
TGTGCCAGCAGCTTAGAGGTCAGGGGATCAGGGGCCAACGTCCTGACTTTC
>TRBD1|TRBJ2-1|TRBV24-1|NA
CATATGMAYEQFF
TGTGCCACCGCGACAGGGATGGCGTATGAGCAGTTCTTC
>NA|TRBJ2-7|TRBV20-1|NA
CSASGDEQYF
TGCAGTGCTAGTGGAGACGAGCAGTACTTC
>TRBD2|TRBJ2-5|TRBV6-2/TRBV6-3|NA
CASSYPGLAGVSQETQYF
TGTGCCAGCAGTTACCCGGGACTAGCGGGAGTTTCACAAGAGACCCAGTACTTC
>TRBD1|TRBJ1-1|TRBV30|NA
CAWSDGQGENTEAFF
TGTGCCTGGAGTGATGGACAGGGAGAGAACACTGAAGCTTTCTTT
>TRBD2|TRBJ2-3|TRBV4-2|NA
CASSPQGLVSTDTQYF
TGTGCCAGCAGCCCCCAGGGACTAGTGAGCACAGATACGCAGTATTTT